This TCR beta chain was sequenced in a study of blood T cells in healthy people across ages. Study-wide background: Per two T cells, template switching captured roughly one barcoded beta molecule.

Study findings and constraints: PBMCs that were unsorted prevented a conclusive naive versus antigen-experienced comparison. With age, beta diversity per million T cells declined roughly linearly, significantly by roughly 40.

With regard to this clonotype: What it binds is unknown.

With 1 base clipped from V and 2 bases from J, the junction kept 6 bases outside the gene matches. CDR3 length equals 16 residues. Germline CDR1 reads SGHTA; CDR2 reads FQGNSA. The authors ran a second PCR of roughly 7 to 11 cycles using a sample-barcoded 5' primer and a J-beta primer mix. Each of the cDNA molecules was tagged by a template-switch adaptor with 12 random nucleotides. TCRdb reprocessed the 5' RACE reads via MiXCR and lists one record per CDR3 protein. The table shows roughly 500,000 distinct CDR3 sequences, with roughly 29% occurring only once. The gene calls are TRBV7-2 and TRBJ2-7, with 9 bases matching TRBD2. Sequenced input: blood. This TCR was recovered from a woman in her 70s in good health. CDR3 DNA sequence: TGTGCCAGCAGCTTAGATGCGGGGGGGGAACCCTACGAGCAGTACTTC. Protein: CASSLDAGGEPYEQYF. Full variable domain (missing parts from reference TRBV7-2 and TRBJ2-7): GAGVSQSPSNKVTEKGKDVELRCDPISGHTALYWYRQSLGQGLEFLIYFQGNSAPDKSGLPSDRFSAERTGGSVSTLTIQRTQQEDSAVYLCASSLDAGGEPYEQYFGPGTRLTVT.